Only a few counts were recorded for the clone carrying this T cell receptor (beta chain). Its antigen is currently unknown. Trimming removed 0 bases from V and 10 bases from J, with 14 bases in between. Germline assignment: CDR1 SGHKS and CDR2 YYEKEE (reference sequence). The CDR3 totals 14 residues. The PCR contained 60 Vbeta and 13 Jbeta primers. Using immunoSEQ multiplex PCR, the repertoire was profiled, and TCRdb retains in-frame clones only, with some absent. The sample holds around 140,000 clones, roughly 9.6% seen once. The sample belongs to a study of cytomegalovirus exposure and HLA in healthy donors. Study as a whole: Earlier sequencing of about 200 million T cells yielded 90 million to 140 million unique TCR beta sequences.

Broader study findings: In a later analysis, most CMV-associated TCR beta chains appeared HLA-restricted. It was confirmed in vitro that a few of the CMV-associated chains were specific for CMV antigens.

The chain recombines TRBV5-5 with TRBJ2-1, with D hard to call. The origin of this receptor is a woman in her forties in good health and CMV-seropositive. Input material: PBMCs. The CDR3 DNA reads TGTGCCAGCAGCTTGGGAGTTGCCGACTCCGAGCAGTTCTTC. It is translated as CASSLGVADSEQFF.